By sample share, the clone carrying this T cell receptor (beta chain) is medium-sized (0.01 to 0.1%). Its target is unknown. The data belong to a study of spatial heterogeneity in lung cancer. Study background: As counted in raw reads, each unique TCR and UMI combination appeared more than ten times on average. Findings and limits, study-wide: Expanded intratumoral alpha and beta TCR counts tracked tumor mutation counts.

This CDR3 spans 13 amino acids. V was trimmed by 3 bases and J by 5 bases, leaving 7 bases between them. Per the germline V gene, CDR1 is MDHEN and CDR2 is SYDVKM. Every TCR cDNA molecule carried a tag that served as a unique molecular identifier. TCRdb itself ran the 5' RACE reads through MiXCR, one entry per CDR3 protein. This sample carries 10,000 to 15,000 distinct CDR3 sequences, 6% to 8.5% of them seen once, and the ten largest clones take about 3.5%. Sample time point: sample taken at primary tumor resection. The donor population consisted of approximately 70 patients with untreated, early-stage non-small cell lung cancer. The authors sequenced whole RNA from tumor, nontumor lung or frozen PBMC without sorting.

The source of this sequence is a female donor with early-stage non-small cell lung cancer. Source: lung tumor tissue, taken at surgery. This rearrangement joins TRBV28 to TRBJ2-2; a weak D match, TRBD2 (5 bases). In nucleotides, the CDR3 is TGTGCCAGCAGTTTTCGGGGAACCGGGGAGCTGTTTTTT. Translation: CASSFRGTGELFF. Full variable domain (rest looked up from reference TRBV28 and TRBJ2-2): DVKVTQSSRYLVKRTGEKVFLECVQDMDHENMFWYRQDPGLGLRLIYFSYDVKMKEKGDIPEGYSVSREKKERFSLILESASTNQTSMYLCASSFRGTGELFFGEGSRLTVL.